Listed here are 29 T cell receptor beta chains from one sample, sequenced in a study of blood T cells in healthy people across ages (dated by TCRdb to 2015 to 2017). Receptor amplification or capture employed 5' RACE. TCRdb records Illumina HiSeq 2500 as the sequencer. The second PCR ran for about 7 to 11 cycles and used a J-beta primer mix along with a sample-barcoded 5' primer. In TCRdb, the public reads were trimmed at Q25 with fastp and aligned with MiXCR, with productive beta chains retained. Duplicate CDR3 protein sequences are folded into a single record with the most common DNA and genes. The sample table lists around 990,000 distinct CDR3 sequences, less than 25% of them with a count of one. The top ten constitute approximately 0.79% of the sample. The same sample was also studied in work on T cells of mothers and their children.

The sequencing input was blood. The receptor set was obtained from a girl aged 2 to 10 in good health.

At least ten counts were recorded for this clonotype. The CDR3 region has the DNA TGTGCCAGCAGTTCCCATGGGCCCCAGCATTTT. This gives the protein CASSSHGPQHF. The rearrangement joins TRBV6-6 to TRBJ1-5; D gene uncertain. CDR3 length: 11 amino acids. CDR1 is MNHNY, CDR2 SVGAGI, per germline (reference sequence). Trimming stripped 4 bases from V and 9 bases from J, with 7 bases between.

The V call is TRBV7-9, the J call TRBJ1-1; D not certain. The CDR3 runs to 15 residues. Germline CDR1 SEHNR, CDR2 FQNEAQ (reference sequence). The V end lost 2 bases, the J end lost 3 bases, and 13 bases lay between the germline ends. CDR3 nucleotides: TGTGCCAGCAGCTTAAACGGGGTACAGTACACTGAAGCTTTCTTT. It yields the protein CASSLNGVQYTEAFF. Full variable domain (remainder filled in from reference TRBV7-9 and TRBJ1-1): DTGVSQNPRHKITKRGQNVTFRCDPISEHNRLYWYRQTLGQGPEFLTYFQNEAQLEKSRLLSDRFSAERPKGSFSTLEIQRTEQGDSAMYLCASSLNGVQYTEAFFGQGTRLTVV.

This clonotype was counted a few times. The rearrangement links TRBV7-2 to TRBJ1-2, with TRBD1 matching 10 bases. This CDR3 has 15 amino acids. The germline V gene has CDR1 SGHTA and CDR2 FQGNSA. Losses at the gene ends were 3 bases for V and 2 bases for J; bases not matched to a gene: 3. CDR3 loop: CASSFRTGGNYGYTF. DNA for the CDR3: TGTGCCAGCAGCTTCCGGACAGGGGGGAACTATGGCTACACCTTC.

This clonotype was picked up a small number of times. The J gene is TRBJ1-1, the V gene TRBV27, with 7 bases matching TRBD1. Trimming took 4 bases from V and 3 from J; bases not matched to a gene: 5. The CDR3 consists of 14 residues. Germline assignment: CDR1 MNHEY and CDR2 SMNVEV (reference sequence). The CDR3, as DNA: TGTGCCAGCAGTTGGGACAGCCTTTACACTGAAGCTTTCTTT. Translated: CASSWDSLYTEAFF.

Here the CDR3 DNA reads TGTGCCAGCAGCTCTAGGACAGGGAACCAAGAGACCCAGTACTTC. Its translation is CASSSRTGNQETQYF. The chain joins TRBV7-2 to TRBJ2-5; 8 bases are a match to TRBD1. Germline CDR1 is SGHTA and CDR2 is FQGNSA. There are 15 residues in the CDR3. Germline trimming cut 4 bases from V and 0 bases from J; bases unmatched to any gene: 4.

The chain links TRBV29-1 to TRBJ2-7; D call uncertain. This CDR3 spans 12 amino acids. Germline V gene lookup returns CDR1 SQVTM and CDR2 ANQGSEA. V was pared by 6 bases and J by 6 bases, with 15 bases between. The CDR3 DNA is TGCAGCGTAGGCGACGTCATGGGCGAGCAGTACTTC. Translation: CSVGDVMGEQYF.

This clonotype was seen a handful of times. The chain combines TRBV5-6 with TRBJ2-3; D call uncertain. Germline V gene sequence: CDR1 SGHDT, CDR2 YYEEEE. Trimming stripped 1 base from V and 7 bases from J, with 7 bases between. There are 12 residues in the CDR3. CDR3 amino acids: CASSLWGYTQYF. The CDR3 DNA is TGTGCCAGCAGCTTGTGGGGATATACGCAGTATTTT.

The chain uses TRBV28 and TRBJ2-7, with D tentatively TRBD1 (5 bases). Germline V gene data show CDR1 as MDHEN and CDR2 as SYDVKM. Trimming took 1 base from V and 9 from J, leaving 16 bases between them. There are 14 residues in the CDR3. CDR3 loop: CASSLFGAERRQYF. In nucleotides, the CDR3 is TGTGCCAGCAGTTTATTTGGGGCAGAGAGACGGCAGTACTTC.

CDR3 nucleotides: TGTGCCAGCAGTTTAACGCAGGGGGGAGAGACCCAGTACTTC. This gives the protein CASSLTQGGETQYF. The V gene is TRBV12-3 or TRBV12-4, the J gene TRBJ2-5; a possible D gene is TRBD1 (7 bases). With 2 bases removed from V and 4 bases from J, the gap between germline ends came to 11 bases. The CDR3 runs 14 residues.

This clonotype was picked up a small number of times. This chain connects TRBV6-1 to TRBJ2-5; 10 positions agree with TRBD2. The assigned J gene may be wrong: the sequence end matches TRBJ2-1 better. The V gene's germline CDR1 is MNHNS and CDR2 SASEGT. This CDR3 is built from 17 residues. For the CDR3, the DNA is TGTGCCAGCAACCCGGGACTAGCGAGCCTTGGGGTCAATGAGCAGTTCTTC. Residues: CASNPGLASLGVNEQFF.

This chain links TRBV7-3 with TRBJ2-3; D could derive from TRBD1 or TRBD2 (7 bases each). With 5 bases removed from V and 0 bases from J, the gap between germline ends came to 15 bases. Germline V gene lookup returns CDR1 SGHTA and CDR2 FQGTGA. The CDR3 covers 16 residues. In nucleotides, the CDR3 is TGTGCCAGCAGCACCCAGGGGGGGGCTAGCACAGATACGCAGTATTTT. The encoded protein is CASSTQGGASTDTQYF. The whole variable domain, filled in from reference TRBV7-3 and TRBJ2-3, reads GAGVSQTPSNKVTEKGKYVELRCDPISGHTALYWYRQSLGQGPEFLIYFQGTGAADDSGLPNDRFFAVRPEGSVSTLKIQRTERGDSAVYLCASSTQGGASTDTQYFGPGTRLTVL.

This clonotype was seen a few times. This CDR3 fails to terminate in the conserved phenylalanine or tryptophan, so it likely reflects a read error. The chain uses TRBV7-9 and TRBJ2-1, with 10 bases matching TRBD1. This CDR3 comprises 15 residues. Germline V gene data show CDR1 as SEHNR and CDR2 as FQNEAQ (reference sequence). V lost 5 bases to trimming and J lost 9 bases; unmatched junction nucleotides: 10. CDR3 nucleotides: TGTGCCAGCAGCAGACCGGGACAGGGGTTTGGTGAGCAGTTCTCC. Translated: CASSRPGQGFGEQFS.

This clonotype was counted a few times. This rearrangement joins TRBV10-2 to TRBJ2-3; D unresolved. The germline gives CDR1 WSHSY, CDR2 SAAADI. The V gene lost 7 bases and the J gene lost 2 bases, with 13 bases spanning the gap. CDR3 size: 14 residues. The chain's CDR3 is CASKEYTDTDTQYF. The CDR3 DNA reads TGCGCCAGCAAGGAATATACTGACACAGATACGCAGTATTTT.

The table lists this clonotype with a few counts. This chain connects TRBV7-9 to TRBJ2-2; possibly TRBD2 for D (6 bases). The CDR3 runs 12 residues. Germline CDR1 and CDR2: SEHNR and FQNEAQ (reference sequence). V was cut by 4 bases and J by 8 bases, with 8 bases left in between. The CDR3 DNA reads as TGTGCCAGCAGCTGGAGGGCTGGGGAGCTGTTTTTT. This translates into CASSWRAGELFF.

This clonotype was counted only a few times. This chain uses TRBV5-1 with TRBJ2-1, with TRBD2 identical over 8 bases. V lost 0 bases, J lost 7 bases, and 12 bases stayed unmatched. The CDR3 consists of 17 residues. Per germline, CDR1 SGHRS and CDR2 YFSETQ. The CDR3 reads CASSLDILSGSPNEQFF. The CDR3 DNA sequence: TGCGCCAGCAGCTTGGATATACTGAGCGGGAGTCCAAATGAGCAGTTCTTC.

On this clonotype itself: A read error is likely, as this CDR3 ends without the conserved phenylalanine or tryptophan. This sequence joins TRBV27 and TRBJ2-5, with 13 positions matching TRBD2. The J call may be faulty, since TRBJ2-7 better matches the DNA end. Looked up from germline, CDR1 is MNHEY and CDR2 is SMNVEV (reference sequence). The CDR3 totals 13 residues. CDR3 in amino acids: CASGLAGIYEQYI. CDR3 nucleotides: TGTGCCTCGGGACTAGCGGGAATCTACGAGCAGTACATC.

In its sample, this clonotype was seen a few times. The J gene is TRBJ2-3, the V gene TRBV4-2, with D perhaps TRBD2 (6 bases). The germline V gene encodes CDR1 LGHNA and CDR2 YNFKEQ. This CDR3 is built from 15 residues. The V gene lost 0 bases and the J gene lost 4 bases, with 11 bases spanning the gap. Written as DNA, the CDR3 is TGTGCCAGCAGCCAAGAGGTAGCGGTTCCAGATACGCAGTATTTT. Its translation is CASSQEVAVPDTQYF.

The chain has TRBV4-3 and TRBJ2-3; possibly TRBD1 for D (6 bases). The CDR3 is made up of 15 amino acids. Germline CDR1 is LGHNA and CDR2 is YSLEER. V shed 3 bases and J shed 5 bases, with 15 bases lying between them. The chain's CDR3 is CASSQDGTWGDTQYF. In DNA form, the CDR3 reads TGCGCCAGCAGCCAGGATGGGACATGGGGAGATACGCAGTATTTT.

The chain links TRBV3-1 to TRBJ1-3; D uncertain. The V and J ends lost 3 bases and 0 bases respectively, with 6 bases between them. The CDR3 consists of 14 residues. Germline V lookup: CDR1 LGHDT, CDR2 YNNKEL (reference sequence). The CDR3 region has the DNA TGTGCCAGCAGCCAGGATTACTCTGGAAACACCATATATTTT. Translated, it gives CASSQDYSGNTIYF. Full variable domain (remainder filled in from reference TRBV3-1 and TRBJ1-3): DTAVSQTPKYLVTQMGNDKSIKCEQNLGHDTMYWYKQDSKKFLKIMFSYNNKELIINETVPNRFSPKSPDKAHLNLHINSLELGDSAVYFCASSQDYSGNTIYFGEGSWLTVV.

The sample holds a few counts of this clonotype. This chain joins TRBV6-5 and TRBJ1-1; 11 positions match TRBD1. CDR1 and CDR2 (germline): MNHEY, SVGAGI. The CDR3 contains 14 residues. V shed 11 bases and J 8 bases; nucleotides not matched to a gene: 13. In DNA, the CDR3 is TGTGCCCGATGGGACAGGGGGTTAAGCCGCGAAGCTTTCTTT. Protein: CARWDRGLSREAFF.

This clonotype occurred a few times. The J gene is TRBJ2-5, the V gene TRBV9, with 8 bases aligning to TRBD2. V lost 0 bases, J lost 1 base, and 8 bases stayed unmatched. From germline, CDR1 is SGDLS and CDR2 YYNGEE. The CDR3 runs to 17 residues. CDR3 residues: CASSVGELADRQETQYF. CDR3 sequence (DNA): TGTGCCAGCAGCGTAGGGGAACTAGCGGACCGCCAAGAGACCCAGTACTTC.

Only a few counts were recorded for this clonotype. The chain couples TRBV4-2 to TRBJ1-2; D perhaps matches TRBD1 (6 bases). V gave up 2 bases and J gave up 4 bases, with 14 bases separating them. Germline values: CDR1 LGHNA, CDR2 YNFKEQ. The CDR3 runs 15 residues. CDR3: CASSQPTGPGYGYTF. DNA for the CDR3: TGTGCCAGCAGCCAACCGACAGGCCCGGGCTATGGCTACACCTTC.

This chain links TRBV6-1 with TRBJ1-1; D is uncertain. Germline-derived CDR1 and CDR2 are MNHNS and SASEGT. CDR3 length equals 14 residues. Trimming removed 0 bases from V and 3 bases from J, with 8 bases in between. The CDR3 spells CASSEARTDTEAFF. In nucleotides, the CDR3 is TGTGCCAGCAGTGAAGCGCGGACGGACACTGAAGCTTTCTTT.

This clonotype came up a few times. The chain couples TRBV21-1 to TRBJ1-1; the D segment call TRBD1 is taken from the table without a DNA check. TRBV21-1 is shown as a pseudogene. This CDR3 region has 23 residues. CDR3 loop: CASSKSKPKSGTGERTPNTEAFF. CDR3 DNA: TGTGCCAGCAGCAAATCAAAGCCCAAATCCGGGACGGGGGAGAGGACCCCGAACACTGAAGCTTTCTTT.

The chain links TRBV2 to TRBJ2-5, with D unclear. Germline CDR1 reads SNHLY; CDR2 reads FYNNEI. There are 15 residues in the CDR3. Deletions cut 1 base from V and 1 base from J, with 10 bases between. The CDR3, as DNA: TGTGCCAGCAGTGAAGGTGGGCGGACCCAAGAGACCCAGTACTTC. Translated: CASSEGGRTQETQYF.

The CDR3 is CASSQRGAGTDTQYF. The CDR3 DNA follows: TGTGCCAGCAGCCAACGGGGGGCGGGGACAGATACGCAGTATTTT. This chain links TRBV4-2 with TRBJ2-3; D may be TRBD2 (7 bases). The germline V gene encodes CDR1 LGHNA and CDR2 YNFKEQ. There are 15 residues in the CDR3. Trimming shortened V by 2 bases and J by 3 bases, and 12 bases separated the two germline ends.

This chain links TRBV6-6 with TRBJ2-5, with 11 bases that match TRBD2. The last part of the DNA fits TRBJ2-7 better; the J call may be wrong. CDR1 and CDR2 (germline): MNHNY, SVGAGI (reference sequence). The CDR3 extends over 16 amino acids. The CDR3 DNA reads TGTGCCAGCAGTTACACCCTAGCGGGAGGCTTCAACGAGCAGTACTTC. Translating it yields CASSYTLAGGFNEQYF.

The V and J genes are TRBV2 and TRBJ2-7, with 7 bases that match TRBD1. Germline loops: CDR1 SNHLY, CDR2 FYNNEI. J lost 1 base, V lost 4 bases, and 7 bases had no gene match. The CDR3 runs 15 residues. The CDR3 region has the DNA TGTGCCAGCAGTGTCCTCAGGGGACAGTCCTACGAGCAGTACTTC. As protein: CASSVLRGQSYEQYF.

The chain recombines TRBV2 with TRBJ1-5, with 9 bases lining up with TRBD1. J was trimmed by 6 bases and V by 6 bases; bases with no gene match: 9. In germline, CDR1 is SNHLY, CDR2 FYNNEI. The CDR3 spans 15 residues. The CDR3 coding sequence is TGTGCCAGCAGCGCGGACAGGGGCTCGAGTCAGCCCCAGCATTTT. This encodes CASSADRGSSQPQHF.